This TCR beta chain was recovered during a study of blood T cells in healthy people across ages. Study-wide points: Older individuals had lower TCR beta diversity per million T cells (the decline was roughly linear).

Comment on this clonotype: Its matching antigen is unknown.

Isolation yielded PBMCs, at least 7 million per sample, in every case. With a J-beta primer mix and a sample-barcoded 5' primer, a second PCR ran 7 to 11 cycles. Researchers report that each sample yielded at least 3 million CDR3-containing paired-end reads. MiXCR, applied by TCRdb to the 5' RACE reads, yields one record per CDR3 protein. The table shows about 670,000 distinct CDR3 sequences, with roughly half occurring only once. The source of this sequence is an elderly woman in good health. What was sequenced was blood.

DNA for the CDR3: TGTGCCAGCAGTGAAGGGGTAGTAAGGAGCAATCAGCCCCAGCATTTT. As protein: CASSEGVVRSNQPQHF. This sequence joins TRBV2 and TRBJ1-5; D is uncertain. The V gene lost 1 base and the J gene lost 1 base, with 11 bases spanning the gap. Germline CDR1 and CDR2: SNHLY and FYNNEI. The CDR3 length is 16 residues.